The T cell receptor (beta chain) under discussion was sequenced for a study of CD8+ T cells in alopecia areata. This clone has only one observation. The V gene's germline CDR1 is SGDLS and CDR2 YYNGEE. The length of the CDR3 is 14 residues. The V end was cut by 4 bases, the J end by 3 bases, with 11 bases between. RNA was isolated and reverse transcribed to cDNA, the sequencing template. TCRdb keeps only in-frame clones here, not all; method: immunoSEQ multiplex PCR. This table holds about 150,000 clones, approximately 65% found once. This TCR was sampled from a human donor in good health. The chain recombines TRBV9 with TRBJ2-1; TRBD2 is a possible D gene (6 bases). What was sequenced was CD8+ T cells sorted from blood. The DNA of the CDR3 is TGTGCCAGCAGCCCCACGGGGGACTACAATGAGCAGTTCTTC. The encoded protein is CASSPTGDYNEQFF. The entire variable domain, with the rest obtained from reference TRBV9 and TRBJ2-1, is as follows: DSGVTQTPKHLITATGQRVTLRCSPRSGDLSVYWYQQSLDQGLQFLIQYYNGEERAKGNILERFSAQQFPDLHSELNLSSLELGDSALYFCASSPTGDYNEQFFGPGTRLTVL.